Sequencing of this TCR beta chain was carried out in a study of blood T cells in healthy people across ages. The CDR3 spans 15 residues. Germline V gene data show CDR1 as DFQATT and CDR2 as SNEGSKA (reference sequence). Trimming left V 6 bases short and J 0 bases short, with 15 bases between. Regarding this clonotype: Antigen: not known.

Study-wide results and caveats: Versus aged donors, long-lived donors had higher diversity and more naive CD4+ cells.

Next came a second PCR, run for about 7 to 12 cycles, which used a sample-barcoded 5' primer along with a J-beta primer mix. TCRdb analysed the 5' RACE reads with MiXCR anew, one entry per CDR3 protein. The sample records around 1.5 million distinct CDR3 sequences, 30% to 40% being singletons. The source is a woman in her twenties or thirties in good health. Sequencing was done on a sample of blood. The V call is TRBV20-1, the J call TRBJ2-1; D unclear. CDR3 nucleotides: TGCAGTGCCGCCTCCCCGAGACGCTCCTACAATGAGCAGTTCTTC. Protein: CSAASPRRSYNEQFF.